This TCR beta chain came from a study of early T cells in non-severe SARS-CoV-2 infection. Study information: From unsorted whole blood, bulk RNA was sequenced, and the chains remained unpaired. Findings of the study overall: A preference for anti-spike CD8 responses marked VDJdb matching, which missed private and CD4 specificities.

A remark on this clonotype: What it binds is unknown.

The CDR3 loop spans 17 amino acids. V was shortened by 2 bases and J by 3 bases, with 17 bases between the two germline ends. The germline V gene encodes CDR1 SEHNR and CDR2 FQNEAQ (reference sequence). Individual cDNA molecules carried attached unique molecular identifiers. TCRdb reprocessed the 5' RACE reads with MiXCR, giving one entry per CDR3 protein. The data show under 85,000 distinct CDR3 sequences, about 14% seen once. The origin of this receptor is an adult who was a healthcare worker with PCR-confirmed SARS-CoV-2 infection or an uninfected control (not recorded which). The sample here was whole blood, taken at baseline. The chain employs TRBV7-9 and TRBJ1-3; D gene unclear. This CDR3 is CASSLTYLGRSGNTIYF. The CDR3, as DNA: TGTGCCAGCAGCTTAACGTATCTGGGGAGGAGTGGAAACACCATATATTTT. Combining the CDR3 with reference TRBV7-9 and TRBJ1-3 gives the whole variable domain DTGVSQNPRHKITKRGQNVTFRCDPISEHNRLYWYRQTLGQGPEFLTYFQNEAQLEKSRLLSDRFSAERPKGSFSTLEIQRTEQGDSAMYLCASSLTYLGRSGNTIYFGEGSWLTVV.